The next 7 T cell receptor beta chains were all read from a single sample in a study of shared clonotypes between healthy human individuals. The method was immunoSEQ multiplex PCR; TCRdb's version includes in-frame clones alone and lacks a portion of them. This sample has around 2.3 million clones, with about 94% found just once. Sequencing was performed on naive CD4+ T cells sorted from blood. As for subset: CD45RA+ positively selected. Every receptor here comes from a man in his late teens or twenties in good health.

The DNA for the CDR3 is TGTGCCAGCAGCAGGGCCTACGAGCAGTACTTC. Translation: CASSRAYEQYF. The chain uses TRBV27 and TRBJ2-7; possibly TRBD1 for D (5 bases). Germline V gives CDR1 MNHEY, CDR2 SMNVEV (reference sequence). The V and J ends lost 6 bases and 2 bases respectively, with 5 bases between them. This CDR3 comprises 11 residues.

This chain links TRBV6-4 with TRBJ1-5; a possible D gene is TRBD1 (6 bases). The CDR3 runs to 14 residues. Germline V gene data show CDR1 as MRHNA and CDR2 as SNTAGT. Between the trimmed V and J ends, which lost 3 bases and 7 bases, there was a span of 13 bases. CDR3 loop: CASSETGLQQPQHF. CDR3 nucleotides: TGTGCCAGCAGTGAAACAGGGCTCCAGCAGCCCCAGCATTTT.

This rearrangement joins TRBV2 to TRBJ2-1; D gene uncertain. V lost 5 bases, J lost 5 bases, and 16 bases lay in between. The length of the CDR3 is 15 residues. Germline V gives CDR1 SNHLY, CDR2 FYNNEI. CDR3 coding DNA: TGTGCCAGCAGTTACGACACAAAACCCAACAATGAGCAGTTCTTC. It yields the protein CASSYDTKPNNEQFF. Combining the CDR3 with reference TRBV2 and TRBJ2-1 gives the whole variable domain EPEVTQTPSHQVTQMGQEVILRCVPISNHLYFYWYRQILGQKVEFLVSFYNNEISEKSEIFDDQFSVERPDGSNFTLKIRSTKLEDSAMYFCASSYDTKPNNEQFFGPGTRLTVL.

This clone was counted a single time. This sample also contains other DNA sequences that code for the same CDR3. The chain couples TRBV11-2 to TRBJ2-3; D unclear. The germline CDR1 and CDR2 sequences are SGHAT and FQNNGV. The V and J ends lost 1 base and 0 bases respectively, with 8 bases between them. CDR3 length: 15 residues. This CDR3 is CASSLGVTSTDTQYF. The CDR3 DNA reads as TGTGCCAGCAGCTTAGGGGTGACTAGCACAGATACGCAGTATTTT.

Remarks on this clone: The junction and the germline gene differ at one end; a read error may be behind it. The rearrangement links TRBV6-9 to TRBJ2-5, with TRBD2 matching over 15 bases. Germline V gene data show CDR1 as MNHGY and CDR2 as SVAAGI. This CDR3 comprises 16 residues. The CDR3 spells CASSSSGLAGGETLYF. CDR3 DNA sequence: TGTGCCAGCAGCTCCTCCGGACTAGCGGGAGGGGAGACCCTGTACTTC.

The gene calls are TRBV5-8 and TRBJ1-6; D is possibly TRBD1 (6 bases). Trimming cost V 3 bases and J 10 bases, with 17 bases left between them. The germline V gene has CDR1 SGHTS and CDR2 YDEGEE. The CDR3 contains 15 residues. CDR3 amino acids: CASSSGQFLPSPLHF. For the CDR3, the DNA is TGTGCCAGCAGCTCCGGACAGTTCCTTCCATCACCCCTCCACTTT.

The rearrangement uses TRBV11-1 and TRBJ2-3; TRBD2 matches at 10 bases. With 3 bases clipped from V and 0 bases from J, the junction kept 3 bases outside the gene matches. This CDR3 spans 16 amino acids. CDR1 SGHAT and CDR2 FQDESV come from the germline V gene (reference sequence). The chain's CDR3 is CASSLRTSGSTDTQYF. In nucleotides, the CDR3 is TGTGCCAGCAGCTTGAGGACTAGCGGAAGCACAGATACGCAGTATTTT.